A single sample gave rise to the 28 T cell receptor beta chains below, sequenced in a study of regulatory T cells in long-lasting Graves disease. Time point reported: persistent/refractory GD, antithyroid drugs over 5 years with positive TRAb. The TCR library used RNA extracted from PBMCs. The authors built TCR beta libraries using iRepertoire HTBI primers and Arm-PCR of CDR3 regions. TCRdb itself ran the multiplex PCR reads through MiXCR, one entry per CDR3 protein. The sample lists 500,000 to 700,000 distinct CDR3 sequences; about 30% were seen once. This specimen consisted of peripheral blood mononuclear cells (PBMCs), obtained when the disease was refractory, from a patient treated with antithyroid drugs. The source of these receptors is a female donor with Graves disease.

The genes are TRBV12-5 and TRBJ2-7, with D hard to call. The germline V and J ends were trimmed by 3 bases and 4 bases, with 7 bases remaining between them. Germline V gene lookup returns CDR1 LGHNT and CDR2 FRNRAP. This CDR3 contains 12 residues. The CDR3 is CASGFEVYEQYF. DNA for the CDR3: TGTGCTAGTGGTTTCGAAGTATACGAGCAGTACTTC. The whole variable domain, filled in from reference TRBV12-5 and TRBJ2-7, reads DARVTQTPRHKVTEMGQEVTMRCQPILGHNTVFWYRQTMMQGLELLAYFRNRAPLDDSGMPKDRFSAEMPDATLATLKIQPSEPRDSAVYFCASGFEVYEQYFGPGTRLTVT.

This clonotype was found a few times. This sequence joins TRBV14 and TRBJ2-7, with D uncertain. CDR3 length: 16 amino acids. V was cut by 3 bases and J by 5 bases, with 20 bases left in between. CDR1 is SGHDN and CDR2 is FVKESK in the germline V gene. The CDR3 loop reads CASSHRGLSPVNEQYF. As DNA, the CDR3 is TGTGCCAGCAGCCACCGTGGGCTGTCCCCTGTCAACGAGCAGTACTTC.

The gene calls are TRBV2 and TRBJ1-2, with 7 bases fitting TRBD1. Germline-derived CDR1 and CDR2 are SNHLY and FYNNEI. There are 16 residues in the CDR3. V lost 5 bases to trimming and J lost 5 bases; unmatched junction nucleotides: 14. The CDR3 DNA reads TGTGCCAGCAGTCCAGATAACAGGGGTTTTTTTTATGGCTACACCTTC. This sequence encodes CASSPDNRGFFYGYTF.

With respect to this clonotype: The junction and the germline gene differ at one end; a read error may be behind it. The chain has TRBV4-2 and TRBJ1-2; D is uncertain. There are 15 residues in the CDR3. The germline V gene has CDR1 LGHNA and CDR2 YNFKEQ. The CDR3 loop reads CASSQEWTSGYSYTF. DNA for the CDR3: TGTGCCAGCAGCCAAGAGTGGACGTCGGGCTATAGCTACACCTTC.

The V and J genes are TRBV6-2 or TRBV6-3 and TRBJ2-7; weak D call: TRBD1 (5 bases). There are 16 residues in the CDR3. Germline CDR1 is MNHEY and CDR2 is SVGEGT. The V end was cut by 2 bases, the J end by 1 base, with 15 bases between. CDR3 amino acids: CASSYSRFSGSYEQYF. The CDR3 DNA reads TGTGCCAGCAGTTACAGTAGGTTTTCAGGGTCCTACGAGCAGTACTTC.

This clonotype appeared a few times. The rearrangement links TRBV12-5 to TRBJ1-2; 8 nucleotides align to TRBD1. The junction had 8 bases not matched to a gene; V was cut back by 8 bases and J by 0 bases. CDR1 is LGHNT and CDR2 is FRNRAP in the germline V gene. CDR3 length: 15 amino acids. CDR3 in DNA: TGTGCTAGTTGGGACAGGTGGGGACCTAACTATGGCTACACCTTC. Amino acid sequence: CASWDRWGPNYGYTF.

The chain uses TRBV7-9 and TRBJ1-1; D is perhaps TRBD1 (5 bases). Deletions cut 5 bases from V and 3 bases from J, with 16 bases between. The CDR3 sequence is 15 residues long. Looked up from germline, CDR1 is SEHNR and CDR2 is FQNEAQ (reference sequence). In nucleotides, the CDR3 is TGTGCCAGCAGCCCATTAGGTTCGGGGGACACTGAAGCTTTCTTT. Its protein is CASSPLGSGDTEAFF.

This clonotype was counted many times. The V call is TRBV6-1, the J call TRBJ2-7; D not resolved. Per the germline V gene, CDR1 is MNHNS and CDR2 is SASEGT. The CDR3 is 11 amino acids. Trimming took off 10 bases at V and 0 bases at J, with 7 bases between the two ends. The CDR3 sequence: CATKFSYEQYF. Written as DNA, the CDR3 is TGTGCCACCAAATTCTCCTACGAGCAGTACTTC.

This clonotype was observed at least ten times. V is TRBV12-3 or TRBV12-4 and J is TRBJ1-4, with D maybe TRBD1 (6 bases). This CDR3 comprises 15 residues. Trimming pared 1 base from V and 7 bases from J, leaving 13 bases between. CDR3 in amino acids: CASSLGGGGSEKLFF. CDR3 DNA sequence: TGTGCCAGCAGTTTAGGAGGGGGAGGTAGTGAAAAACTGTTTTTT.

This chain connects TRBV29-1 to TRBJ1-5; 9 nucleotides align to TRBD1. The CDR3 consists of 13 residues. V lost 6 bases and J lost 4; bases outside the gene matches: 4. Germline values: CDR1 SQVTM, CDR2 ANQGSEA. The CDR3 DNA reads as TGCAGCGTCACGACAGGGGGTAATCAGCCCCAGCATTTT. Protein product: CSVTTGGNQPQHF.

This clonotype was picked up a small number of times. V gene TRBV12-3 or TRBV12-4 combines with J gene TRBJ1-4, with a weak D call TRBD1 (5 bases). The germline V and J ends were trimmed by 6 bases and 8 bases, with 16 bases remaining between them. The CDR3 consists of 14 residues. CDR3 in DNA: TGTGCCAGCAGCCCCTCCGGCTGGGGGGAAAAACTGTTTTTT. As protein: CASSPSGWGEKLFF.

This clonotype has a count of ten or more. The chain links TRBV12-3 or TRBV12-4 to TRBJ1-2; perhaps TRBD1 as D (6 bases). This CDR3 is built from 15 residues. With 2 bases removed from V and 5 bases from J, the gap between germline ends came to 15 bases. The CDR3 region is CASSLRGASLYGYTF. The CDR3 DNA reads as TGTGCCAGCAGTTTAAGGGGGGCGTCCTTATATGGCTACACCTTC.

This clonotype was seen a handful of times. The chain recombines TRBV28 with TRBJ1-5, with D maybe TRBD1 (6 bases). The germline CDR1 and CDR2 sequences are MDHEN and SYDVKM. The CDR3 loop spans 16 amino acids. V lost 5 bases and J 6 bases, leaving 20 bases between the germline ends. The CDR3 reads CASSPPRGGLGQPQHF. The CDR3 DNA sequence: TGTGCCAGCAGTCCCCCGAGGGGGGGCCTTGGTCAGCCCCAGCATTTT.

The rearrangement joins TRBV5-4 to TRBJ1-1, with D possibly TRBD1 on 6 matching bases. Germline CDR1 is SGHNT and CDR2 is YYREEE (reference sequence). The V end was cut by 7 bases, the J end by 2 bases, with 18 bases between. The length of the CDR3 is 15 residues. This CDR3 is CASSQTQGANTEAFF. The CDR3 DNA is TGTGCCAGCTCCCAAACACAGGGCGCAAACACTGAAGCTTTCTTT.

This sequence joins TRBV12-3 or TRBV12-4 and TRBJ1-1; D unresolved. The CDR3 has 11 residues. V gave up 5 bases and J gave up 6 bases, with 7 bases separating them. The CDR3 loop is CASSMYPEAFF. The CDR3 coding sequence is TGTGCCAGCAGTATGTACCCTGAAGCTTTCTTT.

In its sample, this clonotype was seen a few times. The chain combines TRBV5-4 with TRBJ2-7; D remains ambiguous. The V and J ends lost 4 bases and 4 bases respectively, with 9 bases between them. Germline V gene data show CDR1 as SGHNT and CDR2 as YYREEE (reference sequence). The length of the CDR3 is 12 residues. CDR3 region: CASSALPYEQYF. DNA for the CDR3: TGTGCCAGCAGCGCTCTTCCTTACGAGCAGTACTTC.

The chain joins TRBV20-1 to TRBJ2-1, with 15 bases lining up with TRBD2. Germline CDR1 reads DFQATT; CDR2 reads SNEGSKA (reference sequence). J was trimmed by 7 bases and V by 7 bases; bases with no gene match: 8. The CDR3 extends over 15 amino acids. The chain's CDR3 is CSGRTSGRGGNEQFF. The CDR3 DNA is TGCAGTGGCCGGACTAGCGGGAGGGGGGGGAATGAGCAGTTCTTC.

The chain employs TRBV11-2 and TRBJ2-5, with a tentative D call TRBD2 (7 bases). V was shortened by 5 bases and J by 5 bases, with 18 bases between the two germline ends. CDR3 length equals 15 residues. Germline V lookup: CDR1 SGHAT, CDR2 FQNNGV. The CDR3 DNA is TGTGCCAGCAGCCCCGGGGAGGGGAGGGGGGAGACCCAGTACTTC. This gives the protein CASSPGEGRGETQYF.

CDR3 in DNA: TGTGCCAGCAGCTTAGTGGGGGGGACGGAAACCTACGAGCAGTACTTC. It encodes CASSLVGGTETYEQYF. V and J are TRBV7-2 and TRBJ2-7; 7 bases match TRBD2. V was pared by 1 base and J by 2 bases, with 8 bases of the junction left unmatched. This CDR3 spans 16 amino acids. Germline loops: CDR1 SGHTA, CDR2 FQGNSA.

This clonotype was found a few times. This chain uses TRBV7-9 with TRBJ1-1, with D perhaps matching TRBD1 (5 bases). V was pared by 5 bases and J by 6 bases, with 19 bases between. Germline CDR1 SEHNR, CDR2 FQNEAQ (reference sequence). This CDR3 is built from 15 residues. In DNA form, the CDR3 reads TGTGCCAGCAGCCACCCACCCCAGGGAAGCGCTGAAGCTTTCTTT. Translated: CASSHPPQGSAEAFF.

The chain has TRBV29-1 and TRBJ2-3; 7 bases line up with TRBD1. CDR3 length: 13 amino acids. Germline CDR1 and CDR2: SQVTM and ANQGSEA. J lost 2 bases, V lost 5 bases, and 4 bases had no gene match. In nucleotides, the CDR3 is TGCAGCGTTTCGGGACAGTACACAGATACGCAGTATTTT. This translates into CSVSGQYTDTQYF.

The gene calls are TRBV5-1 and TRBJ1-5; 7 nucleotides align to TRBD1. The germline gives CDR1 SGHRS, CDR2 YFSETQ. J lost 1 base, V lost 4 bases, and 5 bases had no gene match. The CDR3 sequence is 15 residues long. As DNA, the CDR3 is TGCGCCAGCAGCGAATGGACAGGCAGCAATCAGCCCCAGCATTTT. Residues: CASSEWTGSNQPQHF.

This clonotype was recorded many times. J is TRBJ2-2 and V is TRBV11-3; D call uncertain. CDR3 length equals 12 residues. Germline CDR1 and CDR2: SGHNT and YENEEA. V was shortened by 1 base and J by 7 bases, with 4 bases between the two germline ends. The CDR3 coding sequence is TGTGCCAGCAGCTTAGGGGACGGGGAGCTGTTTTTT. Protein: CASSLGDGELFF. The full variable domain, completed using reference TRBV11-3 and TRBJ2-2, is EAGVVQSPRYKIIEKKQPVAFWCNPISGHNTLYWYLQNLGQGPELLIRYENEEAVDDSQLPKDRFSAERLKGVDSTLKIQPAELGDSAVYLCASSLGDGELFFGEGSRLTVL.

J is TRBJ2-5 and V is TRBV20-1; the match to TRBD2 covers 7 bases. V lost 1 base and J lost 4; bases outside the gene matches: 3. The CDR3 sequence is 13 residues long. Germline lookup yields CDR1 DFQATT and CDR2 SNEGSKA (reference sequence). CDR3 sequence: CSARVRERETQYF. CDR3 coding DNA: TGCAGTGCTAGAGTGCGGGAGCGAGAGACCCAGTACTTC.

This chain connects TRBV5-1 to TRBJ2-3; 9 bases agree with TRBD2. Trimming took 5 bases from V and 6 from J; bases not matched to a gene: 10. The CDR3 is 15 amino acids. From germline, CDR1 is SGHRS and CDR2 YFSETQ. In DNA form, the CDR3 reads TGCGCCAGCAGGTTTAGCGGGAGAGCGAGGGATACGCAGTATTTT. Encoded protein: CASRFSGRARDTQYF.

The V and J genes are TRBV20-1 and TRBJ2-6, with D possibly TRBD2 on 5 matching bases. V dropped 1 base and J dropped 3 bases, with 7 bases sitting between them. Germline V CDR1 and CDR2: DFQATT, SNEGSKA (reference sequence). The CDR3 has 14 amino acids. CDR3: CSARGGFGANVLTF. DNA for the CDR3: TGCAGTGCTAGAGGCGGGTTTGGGGCCAACGTCCTGACTTTC.

This clonotype turned up a few times. This chain connects TRBV5-1 to TRBJ1-4; no definite D call. Deletions cut 1 base from V and 7 bases from J, with 8 bases between. Germline CDR1 and CDR2: SGHRS and YFSETQ. This CDR3 has 13 residues. The CDR3 region is CASSLIRGEKLFF. The CDR3 coding sequence is TGCGCCAGCAGCTTGATTCGCGGTGAAAAACTGTTTTTT.

The gene calls are TRBV20-1 and TRBJ1-5; no clear D gene. CDR3 length: 14 residues. V was shortened by 2 bases and J by 4 bases, with 12 bases between the two germline ends. Germline assignment: CDR1 DFQATT and CDR2 SNEGSKA (reference sequence). The CDR3: CSARPRIGNQPQHF. DNA for the CDR3: TGCAGTGCTAGACCCAGGATCGGGAATCAGCCCCAGCATTTT.